The rows below give T cell receptor beta chains drawn from one sample of a study of OX40 agonist ivuxolimab in advanced cancers. TCRdb's table, derived via immunoSEQ multiplex PCR, lists solely in-frame clones and lacks some. Seen here are roughly 60,000 clones, roughly 84% observed once, and the top ten hold around 26%. The specimen comprised CD4+ or CD8+ T cells sorted from blood, sampled in a trial of the OX40 agonist ivuxolimab. The receptors come from an adult with an advanced solid tumor such as melanoma, head and neck, liver or kidney cancer. Both conserved end residues are trimmed from each CDR3. A D gene is named only where the DNA matches it firmly.

cdr3_aa j_call v_call cdr3_length d_call
ASSLFGQWNQPQH TRBJ1-5 TRBV27 13 NA
ASSFKGIGANVLT TRBJ2-6 TRBV27 13 NA
ASSIVPLIERERNNEQF TRBJ2-1 TRBV19 17 TRBD2
SVEKGDRGLSGNTIY TRBJ1-3 TRBV29-1 15 TRBD1
ASSTGTGTEKLF TRBJ1-4 TRBV7-9 12 TRBD1
ASTPDISPF TRBJ2-1 TRBV11-2 9 NA
ATSRDYSGGLTDTQY TRBJ2-3 TRBV15 15 TRBD2
ASSKTGGLRQETQY TRBJ2-5 TRBV19 14 TRBD1
ASSRPDRGSTLH TRBJ1-6 TRBV7-2 12 TRBD1
ASTKKKNRNYGYT TRBJ1-2 TRBV27 13 NA
SARSRGEQF TRBJ2-1 TRBV20-1 9 NA
ASSYSGGRPEQY TRBJ2-7 TRBV6-6 12 NA
ASRQGTLNTEAF TRBJ1-1 TRBV19 12 TRBD1
ASSPGTGGLGYT TRBJ1-2 TRBV6-6 12 TRBD1
AWSVRSRDYQPQH TRBJ1-5 TRBV30 13 NA
ASSLGGSTDTQY TRBJ2-3 TRBV5-1 12 NA
ASSLNPAGTNEKLF TRBJ1-4 TRBV7-6 14 NA
ASSPQRGEGRNTEAF TRBJ1-1 TRBV11-3 15 NA
ASSLAGGIDTQY TRBJ2-3 TRBV5-4 12 TRBD2
ASGLYNEQF TRBJ2-1 TRBV12-5 9 NA
AISQAAGDNSPLH TRBJ1-6 TRBV10-3 13 NA
ASSGKNYGYT TRBJ1-2 TRBV2 10 NA
ASSLLGGGQPQH TRBJ1-5 TRBV5-5 12 NA
ASSIVPGHTEAF TRBJ1-1 TRBV19 12 NA
ASSRDLLGTGELF TRBJ2-2 TRBV25-1 13 NA
ASSDGTGVQDTQY TRBJ2-3 TRBV9 13 TRBD1
ASKTDGNNEQF TRBJ2-1 TRBV2 11 NA
ASRFPLDYYNEQF TRBJ2-1 TRBV12-2 13 NA
ATSRYAGREGNQPQH TRBJ1-5 TRBV15 15 NA
ASSLVPSGRHEQF TRBJ2-1 TRBV5-1 13 TRBD2
ASSGGRTVLREQY TRBJ2-7 TRBV27 13 NA
AWTRTGNTIY TRBJ1-3 TRBV30 10 NA
ASSQGNQPQH TRBJ1-5 TRBV14 10 NA
ASSLTGTGGAAGELF TRBJ2-2 TRBV7-6 15 TRBD1
AISERWNEQF TRBJ2-1 TRBV10-3 10 NA
ASSLGGQVNTGELF TRBJ2-2 TRBV7-9 14 TRBD1
ASSYGVNQPQH TRBJ1-5 TRBV6-6 11 NA